Sequencing of this T cell receptor beta chain was carried out in a study of response to subunit inactivated influenza vaccine. V lost 7 bases, J lost 9 bases, and 7 bases lay in between. This CDR3 comprises 10 residues. Germline CDR1 MNHNY, CDR2 SVGAGI (reference sequence). Study results and caveats: Authors suggested that a seasonal influenza vaccination recruits few new T cells each time.

TCRdb reanalysed the RT-PCR reads using MiXCR and keeps one entry per CDR3 protein. This repertoire shows about 520,000 distinct CDR3 sequences, approximately 6.9% found once; its top ten account for about 12%. This clonotype was counted a few times. Antigen unknown. The material was PBMCs from blood, obtained less than 30 months after vaccination. The V gene is TRBV6-6, the J gene TRBJ1-5; D uncertain. This sequence originates from a man between 50 and 75 years old who received an inactivated influenza vaccine. This CDR3 is CASNDRPQHF. The CDR3 region has the DNA TGTGCCAGCAATGATCGGCCCCAGCATTTT.